A selection of T cell receptor beta chains follows, all from one sample in a study of blood T cells in healthy people across ages. TCRdb reprocessed the 5' RACE reads via MiXCR and lists one record per CDR3 protein. The table records 650,000 to 800,000 distinct CDR3 sequences, approximately 44% of them present only once. The material sequenced was blood. All receptors come from a man in his sixties in good health. Each CDR3 is given with its conserved first and last residue. The D gene is left open where the match is weak. Where a row states a size, it is once, few, many or the class of an expanded clone; other rows omit it.

TRBV7-2	TRBD1	.	TRBJ2-2	CASSSRDRGLAGELFF	TGTGCCAGCAGCTCCCGGGACAGGGGCCTCGCCGGGGAGCTGTTTTTT
TRBV29-1	.	.	TRBJ2-1	CSVVPLTALNEQFF	TGCAGCGTTGTCCCCCTTACAGCTCTCAATGAGCAGTTCTTC
TRBV2	.	few	TRBJ2-4	CASNTREFIQYF	TGTGCCAGCAATACTAGGGAGTTCATTCAGTACTTC
TRBV20-1	.	.	TRBJ1-1	CSARGLGTFDTEAFF	TGCAGTGCTAGAGGTCTGGGGACATTTGACACTGAAGCTTTCTTT
TRBV3-1	TRBD2	.	TRBJ2-5	CASSQTEGLAGAQETQYF	TGTGCCAGCAGCCAAACAGAGGGACTAGCGGGGGCCCAAGAGACCCAGTACTTC
TRBV5-6	.	few	TRBJ2-2	CASSLVSGTGELFF	TGTGCCAGCAGCTTGGTTTCGGGCACCGGGGAGCTGTTTTTT
TRBV13	.	.	TRBJ2-1	CASSLGRQVNEQFF	TGTGCCAGCAGCTTAGGCAGGCAGGTCAATGAGCAGTTCTTC
TRBV7-6	.	.	TRBJ2-3	CASSLELGRSTQYF	TGTGCCAGCAGCTTAGAGCTAGGACGAAGTACGCAGTATTTT
TRBV6-5	TRBD1	.	TRBJ1-2	CASSYQGGRGYTF	TGTGCCAGCAGTTACCAGGGGGGGAGAGGCTACACCTTC
TRBV7-2	TRBD1	few	TRBJ2-7	CASSLSPRQGPSYEQYF	TGTGCCAGCAGCTTATCCCCCCGACAGGGGCCTTCCTACGAGCAGTACTTC
TRBV6-2/TRBV6-3	TRBD2	.	TRBJ2-6	CASSFPTSGGRAGANVLTF	TGTGCCAGCAGTTTCCCGACTAGCGGGGGAAGGGCTGGGGCCAACGTCCTGACTTTC
TRBV4-3	.	few	TRBJ1-4	CASSQGISRGEKLFF	TGCGCCAGCAGCCAAGGTATCTCCAGGGGAGAAAAACTGTTTTTT
TRBV5-4	TRBD2	few	TRBJ2-5	CASSLNGGVETQYF	TGTGCCAGCAGCCTAAACGGGGGGGTTGAGACCCAGTACTTC
TRBV18	TRBD1	once	TRBJ2-7	CTSSSTWTGESYEQYF	TGTACCAGCTCGTCAACCTGGACAGGGGAGTCCTACGAGCAGTACTTC
TRBV11-2	TRBD1	.	TRBJ2-5	CASSSLGQGRRETQYF	TGTGCCAGCAGCTCGCTGGGACAGGGCCGGCGGGAGACCCAGTACTTC
TRBV7-8	.	few	TRBJ2-3	CASSLFIVLGAADTQYF	TGTGCCAGCAGCTTATTTATCGTTCTGGGGGCTGCAGATACGCAGTATTTT
TRBV29-1	TRBD1	.	TRBJ1-5	CSVQGLRGQSQHF	TGCAGCGTACAGGGGCTTAGGGGTCAGTCCCAGCATTTT
TRBV9	.	.	TRBJ1-6	CASSVARTNSPLHF	TGTGCCAGCAGCGTAGCCCGTACTAATTCACCCCTCCACTTT
TRBV18	.	.	TRBJ2-7	CASSQRDNSYEQYF	TGTGCCAGCTCACAGAGGGACAACTCCTACGAGCAGTACTTC
TRBV4-3	.	.	TRBJ1-2	CASSPHTGFNYGYTF	TGCGCCAGCAGCCCCCATACGGGGTTTAACTATGGCTACACCTTC
TRBV12-3/TRBV12-4	.	.	TRBJ1-1	CASTVNTEAFF	TGTGCCAGCACCGTGAACACTGAAGCTTTCTTT
TRBV11-1	.	few	TRBJ2-3	CASSRNADTQYF	TGTGCCAGCAGCCGTAATGCAGATACGCAGTATTTT
TRBV28	TRBD1	.	TRBJ2-7	CASSLYLGQAYEQYF	TGTGCCAGCAGTTTATATTTGGGACAGGCCTACGAGCAGTACTTC
TRBV6-2/TRBV6-3	.	few	TRBJ2-6	CASRTNRDSGANVLTF	TGTGCCAGCAGAACGAACCGGGACTCTGGGGCCAACGTCCTGACTTTC
TRBV5-5	.	few	TRBJ2-7	CASGQLSSYEQYF	TGTGCCAGCGGTCAACTAAGCTCCTACGAGCAGTACTTC
TRBV6-6	TRBD1	few	TRBJ2-5	CATRRGTGSEQYF	TGTGCCACCCGTAGAGGGACAGGGTCGGAGCAGTACTTC
TRBV15	.	once	TRBJ2-7	CATSRDGVVQYF	TGTGCCACCAGCAGGGACGGGGTTGTGCAGTACTTC
TRBV4-1	.	.	TRBJ1-4	CASSQGTRNEKLFF	TGCGCCAGCAGCCAAGGGACCCGTAATGAAAAACTGTTTTTT
TRBV4-3	TRBD1	few	TRBJ1-2	CASSQVGTGGYTF	TGCGCCAGCAGCCAAGTAGGGACAGGGGGATACACCTTC
TRBV4-1	TRBD2	.	TRBJ2-7	CASSQAKASGDEQYF	TGCGCCAGCAGCCAAGCGAAGGCTAGCGGGGACGAGCAGTACTTC
TRBV11-2	.	.	TRBJ2-1	CASSLDPKVKQFF	TGTGCCAGCAGCTTAGATCCAAAGGTTAAGCAGTTCTTC
TRBV12-3/TRBV12-4	TRBD1	.	TRBJ2-1	CASTTGTGKNEQFF	TGTGCCAGCACCACCGGGACAGGGAAGAATGAGCAGTTCTTC
TRBV27	.	.	TRBJ2-3	CASSFLASTDTQYF	TGTGCCAGCAGTTTTCTCGCTAGCACAGATACGCAGTATTTT
TRBV20-1	TRBD2	.	TRBJ2-1	CSARGTLAGAKNEQFF	TGCAGTGCTAGGGGCACCCTAGCGGGGGCCAAAAATGAGCAGTTCTTC
TRBV15	TRBD2	.	TRBJ2-1	CATSRGGGSSYNEQFF	TGTGCCACCAGCAGAGGCGGGGGGAGCTCCTACAATGAGCAGTTCTTC
TRBV6-2/TRBV6-3	TRBD2	.	TRBJ2-2	CASSYPSGLPNTGELFF	TGTGCCAGCAGTTACCCCTCGGGACTACCGAACACCGGGGAGCTGTTTTTT
TRBV5-6	.	.	TRBJ2-3	CASSPGGTGQRIDTQYF	TGTGCCAGCAGCCCGGGGGGGACAGGCCAAAGAATCGATACGCAGTATTTT
TRBV20-1	TRBD1	few	TRBJ1-4	CSARGQGKSGILFF	TGCAGTGCTAGAGGACAGGGTAAAAGTGGGATACTGTTTTTT
TRBV7-2	.	few	TRBJ2-7	CASSLGPGNPYEQYF	TGTGCCAGCAGCTTAGGCCCGGGAAATCCCTACGAGCAGTACTTC
TRBV3-1	.	.	TRBJ2-7	CASSQKSDTSYEQYF	TGTGCCAGCAGCCAAAAATCCGACACGTCCTACGAGCAGTACTTC
TRBV20-1	TRBD1	.	TRBJ1-2	CSARESGRGTSYGYTF	TGCAGTGCTAGAGAATCAGGCAGGGGGACTTCCTATGGCTACACCTTC
TRBV12-3/TRBV12-4	TRBD2	once	TRBJ2-1	CASNPGLAGGVEQFF	TGTGCCAGCAACCCAGGACTAGCGGGGGGGGTTGAGCAGTTCTTC
TRBV24-1	.	many	TRBJ2-1	CATSDIINNEQFF	TGTGCCACCAGTGACATAATTAACAATGAGCAGTTCTTC
TRBV7-9	TRBD2	.	TRBJ2-1	CASFQAGGRNEQFF	TGTGCCAGCTTCCAGGCGGGGGGTCGCAATGAGCAGTTCTTC
TRBV7-2	.	few	TRBJ1-6	CASRSRADNSPLHF	TGTGCCAGCAGGTCTCGGGCAGATAATTCACCCCTCCACTTT
TRBV5-1	.	.	TRBJ2-3	CASRGSGTLDTQYF	TGCGCCAGCAGGGGCAGTGGTACCCTCGATACGCAGTATTTT
TRBV2	.	few	TRBJ2-7	CASKGLSTYEQYF	TGTGCCAGCAAGGGTCTTTCAACCTACGAGCAGTACTTC
TRBV20-1	.	.	TRBJ1-2	CSAREGGYTF	TGCAGTGCTAGAGAAGGTGGCTACACCTTC
TRBV7-2	TRBD1	.	TRBJ1-4	CASSKTGDRGELFF	TGTGCCAGCAGCAAAACAGGGGATCGGGGGGAACTGTTTTTT
TRBV7-2	.	many	TRBJ2-5	CASSLFLALETQYF	TGTGCCAGCAGCTTATTCCTAGCTTTGGAGACCCAGTACTTC
TRBV18	.	.	TRBJ1-4	CASSPDSYNEKLFF	TGTGCCAGCTCGCCCGACAGCTATAATGAAAAACTGTTTTTT
TRBV7-9	.	.	TRBJ1-1	CASSLARVRTEAFF	TGTGCCAGCAGCTTAGCCAGGGTCCGCACTGAAGCTTTCTTT
TRBV29-1	.	many	TRBJ1-2	CSVEPRGSNYGYTF	TGCAGCGTGGAGCCCAGGGGATCTAACTATGGCTACACCTTC
TRBV9	TRBD1	few	TRBJ2-5	CASSVVGTGRPQYF	TGTGCCAGCAGCGTAGTTGGGACAGGGAGGCCCCAGTACTTC
TRBV5-1	.	many	TRBJ2-7	CASSTSSTSYEQYF	TGCGCCAGCAGCACCTCTAGCACCTCCTACGAGCAGTACTTC
TRBV6-1	.	.	TRBJ2-1	CASSEALLGRGQFF	TGTGCCAGCAGTGAAGCGCTTTTAGGCAGGGGGCAGTTCTTC
TRBV4-3	TRBD2	few	TRBJ2-5	CASSRGTSGGFETQYF	TGCGCCAGCAGCCGCGGGACTAGCGGGGGGTTTGAGACCCAGTACTTC
TRBV16	.	.	TRBJ2-7	CTSRQDTYNEQYF	TGTACCAGCAGACAAGACACTTACAATGAGCAGTACTTC
TRBV13	.	.	TRBJ2-3	CASSLASLRPSTDTQYF	TGTGCCAGCAGCTTAGCCTCACTAAGGCCGAGCACAGATACGCAGTATTTT
TRBV12-3/TRBV12-4	.	few	TRBJ1-2	CASTTGSHGYTF	TGTGCCAGTACTACAGGGTCCCATGGCTACACCTTC